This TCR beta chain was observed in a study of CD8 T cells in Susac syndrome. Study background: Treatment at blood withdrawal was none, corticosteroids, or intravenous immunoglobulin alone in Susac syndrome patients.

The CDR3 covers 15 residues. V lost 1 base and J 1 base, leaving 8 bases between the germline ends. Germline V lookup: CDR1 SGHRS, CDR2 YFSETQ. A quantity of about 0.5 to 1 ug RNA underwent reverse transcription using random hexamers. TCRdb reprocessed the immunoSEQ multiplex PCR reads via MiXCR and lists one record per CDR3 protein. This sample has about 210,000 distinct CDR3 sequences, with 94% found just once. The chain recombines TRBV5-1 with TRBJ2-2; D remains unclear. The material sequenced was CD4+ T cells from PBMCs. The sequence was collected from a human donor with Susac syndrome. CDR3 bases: TGCGCCAGCAGCTTGATGGACGGGAACACCGGGGAGCTGTTTTTT. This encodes CASSLMDGNTGELFF.